Listed below are T cell receptor beta chains from one sample, sequenced in a study of cytomegalovirus exposure and HLA in healthy donors. This table comes from immunoSEQ multiplex PCR, and its TCRdb copy is limited to in-frame clones, with some not included. The data contain under 200,000 clones, 70% to 85% of them seen just once; the ten biggest clones take up under 0.9%. Sequencing was carried out using PBMCs. The receptors shown here come from a woman aged 40 to 55 in good health and CMV-seronegative. Both conserved end residues are part of each CDR3. Each record gives: V gene, CDR3 length, J gene, D gene, clone size, CDR3 protein, CDR3 DNA. The D gene is left open where the match is weak. Not all rows give a size; the values are once, few, many and, for expanded clones, a class.

TRBV11-2	16	TRBJ2-7	TRBD1	NA	CASSPGQGLAPYEQYF	TGTGCCAGCAGCCCGGGACAGGGACTGGCCCCCTACGAGCAGTACTTC
TRBV20-1	10	TRBJ1-2	TRBD1	NA	CRDREEGYTF	TGCAGGGACAGGGAGGAAGGCTACACCTTC
TRBV12-5	15	TRBJ2-2	TRBD1	NA	CASGLGTGGTGELFF	TGTGCTAGTGGTTTAGGGACAGGCGGCACCGGGGAGCTGTTTTTT
TRBV5-8	17	TRBJ2-2	TRBD2	NA	CASSPGLAGWNTGELFF	TGTGCCAGCAGCCCGGGACTAGCGGGGTGGAACACCGGGGAGCTGTTTTTT
TRBV6-5	15	TRBJ2-3	NA	NA	CASSYSADSTDTQYF	TGTGCCAGCAGTTACAGTGCGGACAGTACAGATACGCAGTATTTT
TRBV30	17	TRBJ1-2	TRBD1	NA	CAWSGRGQLPLRIGYTF	TGTGCCTGGAGTGGAAGGGGGCAACTCCCTCTACGGATTGGCTACACCTTC
TRBV5-1	14	TRBJ1-2	TRBD1	NA	CASRRGTGNGGYTF	TGCGCCAGCCGGCGGGGGACAGGGAATGGTGGCTACACCTTC
TRBV2	14	TRBJ2-7	TRBD1	NA	CASNPTGGNYEQYF	TGTGCCAGCAACCCGACAGGGGGGAACTACGAGCAGTACTTC
TRBV10-3	15	TRBJ2-7	TRBD1	NA	CAISEGQGAASEQYF	TGTGCCATCAGTGAGGGGCAGGGGGCCGCTAGCGAGCAGTACTTC
TRBV29-1	12	TRBJ2-1	NA	NA	CSTEAGYNEQFF	TGCAGCACTGAGGCGGGTTACAATGAGCAGTTCTTC
TRBV9	14	TRBJ1-2	NA	NA	CASSVAQANYGYTF	TGTGCCAGCAGCGTAGCACAGGCTAACTATGGCTACACCTTC
TRBV27	15	TRBJ1-5	TRBD1	few	CASSLSRDRNQPQHF	TGTGCCAGCAGTTTATCGAGGGACAGGAATCAGCCCCAGCATTTT
TRBV6-5	13	TRBJ2-3	NA	NA	CASSSRIGDTQYF	TGTGCCAGCAGTTCCCGGATCGGGGATACGCAGTATTTT
TRBV5-4	15	TRBJ2-5	TRBD1	NA	CASSSGTGVKETQYF	TGTGCCAGCAGCTCCGGGACAGGGGTTAAGGAGACCCAGTACTTC
TRBV11-3	15	TRBJ1-1	TRBD1	NA	CASSSSTGMNTEAFF	TGTGCCAGCAGCTCCTCGACAGGGATGAACACTGAAGCTTTCTTT
TRBV30	12	TRBJ1-2	NA	few	CAWSQSGYGYTF	TGTGCCTGGAGTCAATCAGGGTATGGCTACACCTTC
TRBV7-9	14	TRBJ1-2	TRBD1	NA	CASSPGTVNYGYTF	TGTGCCAGCAGTCCCGGGACAGTAAACTATGGCTACACCTTC
TRBV6-5	15	TRBJ2-1	TRBD2	NA	CASSSSGSSYNEQFF	TGTGCCAGCAGTTCGAGCGGGAGCTCCTACAATGAGCAGTTCTTC
TRBV19	21	TRBJ1-2	NA	NA	CASSIMRLGQARSRTNYGYTF	TGTGCCAGTAGTATAATGCGATTGGGGCAGGCACGGTCTAGGACTAACTATGGCTACACCTTC
TRBV7-9	15	TRBJ1-4	NA	NA	CASSLGAGGNEKLFF	TGTGCCAGCAGCTTGGGCGCGGGGGGGAATGAAAAACTGTTTTTT
TRBV28	13	TRBJ2-7	NA	NA	CASSLGGYNEQYF	TGTGCCAGCAGTTTAGGGGGCTACAACGAGCAGTACTTC
TRBV2	15	TRBJ2-2	NA	NA	CASSAANLNTGELFF	TGTGCCAGCAGTGCAGCCAATTTGAACACCGGGGAGCTGTTTTTT
TRBV5-6	13	TRBJ1-1	NA	NA	CASSFSVNTEAFF	TGTGCCAGCAGCTTCTCTGTGAACACTGAAGCTTTCTTT
TRBV5-1	15	TRBJ1-6	NA	NA	CASSLSQGGNSPLHF	TGCGCCAGCAGCTTGTCTCAGGGAGGAAATTCACCCCTCCACTTT
TRBV9	15	TRBJ2-1	TRBD2	NA	CASSALAGEYNEQFF	TGTGCCAGCAGCGCCCTGGCGGGGGAGTACAATGAGCAGTTCTTC
TRBV9	15	TRBJ1-2	TRBD1	NA	CASSLTGGSVYGYTF	TGTGCCAGCAGCTTAACAGGGGGCTCGGTCTATGGCTACACCTTC
TRBV2	14	TRBJ2-5	NA	NA	CASSVGVGEETQYF	TGTGCCAGCAGTGTGGGTGTGGGCGAAGAGACCCAGTACTTC
TRBV28	16	TRBJ2-3	NA	once	CASSPTPGQDTNTQYF	TGTGCCAGCAGTCCCACCCCGGGACAAGATACGAATACGCAGTATTTT
TRBV19	15	TRBJ2-3	NA	NA	CASSTRLGETDTQYF	TGTGCCAGTAGTACAAGACTAGGGGAGACAGATACGCAGTATTTT
TRBV5-4	18	TRBJ2-5	TRBD2	few	CASSRLAGATDGGETQYF	TGTGCCAGCAGCAGACTAGCGGGAGCCACCGACGGAGGGGAGACCCAGTACTTC
TRBV19	16	TRBJ1-5	NA	NA	CASSMRPRTFNQPQHF	TGTGCCAGTAGTATGAGGCCACGGACTTTCAATCAGCCCCAGCATTTT